What follows describes a single T cell receptor beta chain. Repertoires were generated with immunoSEQ multiplex PCR, while TCRdb's copy carries only in-frame clones and drops some. The sample records about 490,000 clones, roughly 85% being singletons. The sample originates from a study of shared clonotypes between healthy human individuals. The ends were cut back, 3 bases at V and 5 bases at J, with 10 bases in the middle. Germline V gives CDR1 MDHEN, CDR2 SYDVKM. The CDR3 runs to 13 residues. All donors were Caucasian adults living in Nashville, Tennessee. This TCR came from a woman between 35 and 50 years old in good health. Some clones in this sample may be carry-over from other donors' samples. The chain uses TRBV28 and TRBJ1-1; perhaps TRBD1 as D (5 bases). The specimen was PBMCs. The CDR3 bases are TGTGCCAGCAGTTTGTTCAGGGAGACTGAAGCTTTCTTT. This codes for CASSLFRETEAFF.